Listed below are T cell receptor beta chains from one sample, sequenced in a study of beta chain features in type 1 diabetes. The method was immunoSEQ multiplex PCR; TCRdb's version includes in-frame clones alone and lacks a portion of them. This sample has 200,000 to 300,000 clones; around an eighth occur once, and the top ten carry about 0.026%. The sequencing input was naive CD4+ T cells from blood. The receptors here all came from a woman aged 40 to 50 in good health. Each CDR3 is given with its conserved first and last residue. A D gene is named only where the DNA matches it firmly. Expanded clones are given a class, and other clones once, few, many or no size at all.

TGTGCCAGCTCACCACCGATGGGGGGGACTGAAGCTTTCTTT	CASSPPMGGTEAFF	NA	TRBJ1-1	TRBV18	NA
TGTGCCAGCAGCCAACAGGGGGGCCGGTCCGGGGAGCTGTTTTTT	CASSQQGGRSGELFF	few	TRBJ2-2	TRBV7-2	TRBD1
TGTGCCAGCAGTGGGTCAGGGGGTATCGATGGCTACACCTTC	CASSGSGGIDGYTF	NA	TRBJ1-2	TRBV2	TRBD1
TGTGCCAGCAGCTTAGACGGGGTCGCCAGGACCCAGTACTTC	CASSLDGVARTQYF	NA	TRBJ2-5	TRBV7-2	NA
TGTGCCATCACAGGGCTAGCGGGGGCCACGATGGCCGGGGAGCTGTTTTTT	CAITGLAGATMAGELFF	NA	TRBJ2-2	TRBV10-3	TRBD2
TGTGCCAGCAGTTACTCGCGGGGGAACACCGGGGAGCTGTTTTTT	CASSYSRGNTGELFF	few	TRBJ2-2	TRBV6-5	NA
TGCGCCAGCAGCCAAGACCGGGGGACGAACACTGAAGCTTTCTTT	CASSQDRGTNTEAFF	NA	TRBJ1-1	TRBV4-3	NA
TGTGCCAGCAGCTTAGATTTTACGGCGGGGGTAAAGGATACGCAGTATTTT	CASSLDFTAGVKDTQYF	few	TRBJ2-3	TRBV11-2	TRBD2
TGTGCCAGCAGCGGAAACAGGGTCTTTAATTCACCCCTCCACTTT	CASSGNRVFNSPLHF	once	TRBJ1-6	TRBV5-4	NA
TGTGCCAGCACCGCAGGGGGCGGTACTGAAGCTTTCTTT	CASTAGGGTEAFF	few	TRBJ1-1	TRBV7-2	TRBD1
TGTGCCAGCAGCGTCGCGGACGAGCAGTACTTC	CASSVADEQYF	few	TRBJ2-7	TRBV6-6	NA
TGTGCCATCAGTTCCTTAGCGGGGACCACAGATACGCAGTATTTT	CAISSLAGTTDTQYF	few	TRBJ2-3	TRBV10-3	TRBD2
TGTGCCAGCAGCTTAGGGCCGGGACAGTGGAAAGGCTACACCTTC	CASSLGPGQWKGYTF	NA	TRBJ1-2	TRBV7-9	TRBD1
TGTGCCAGCAGGATACAGGGAATCTCCTACGAGCAGTACTTC	CASRIQGISYEQYF	few	TRBJ2-7	TRBV2	NA
TGTGCCAGCCGTCTAGCGGGGTCCTACGAGCAGTACTTC	CASRLAGSYEQYF	NA	TRBJ2-7	TRBV7-2	TRBD2
TGTGCCAGCTCACCAAGAGAGGGGGCTTCCTACGAGCAGTACTTC	CASSPREGASYEQYF	NA	TRBJ2-7	TRBV18	TRBD1
TGTGCCAGCAGCTCCACTGGCGGGGGCGCTTTGACAGATACGCAGTATTTT	CASSSTGGGALTDTQYF	few	TRBJ2-3	TRBV13	NA
TGCGCCAGCAGCTTGGGAACTAGCGCGCCAGATACGCAGTATTTT	CASSLGTSAPDTQYF	few	TRBJ2-3	TRBV5-1	TRBD2
TGTGCCAGCGGCCGGACACGGACATCCTACGAGCAGTACTTC	CASGRTRTSYEQYF	NA	TRBJ2-7	TRBV6-5	NA
TGTGCCAGCAGCTTGGGACTAGCGGGGGAAGAGACCCAGTACTTC	CASSLGLAGEETQYF	NA	TRBJ2-5	TRBV9	TRBD2
TGTGCCAGCTCACCAATTTCCGGGGACACTGAAGCTTTCTTT	CASSPISGDTEAFF	NA	TRBJ1-1	TRBV18	NA
TGTGCCAGCAGCGTAACTGATGAGGAGATGGCTTTCTTT	CASSVTDEEMAFF	NA	TRBJ1-1	TRBV9	NA
TGTGCCAGCAGCCGTCTACCGGGGCGGGGGAACTCTAGCACAGATACGCAGTATTTT	CASSRLPGRGNSSTDTQYF	NA	TRBJ2-3	TRBV7-9	TRBD2
TGTGCCACCAGCAGAGCCGGGCCAGGGCGCGACTTT	CATSRAGPGRDF	few	TRBJ1-1	TRBV15	NA
TGTGCCAGTTCGCCAACCGGGACAGGGCAGTACGAGCAGTACTTC	CASSPTGTGQYEQYF	NA	TRBJ2-7	TRBV19	TRBD1
TGTGCCAGCAGTAACAAGATGACCCAGTACTTC	CASSNKMTQYF	many	TRBJ2-5	TRBV7-9	NA
TGTGCCAGCAGCTGGGGACAGGGAGACCGGAACACCATATATTTT	CASSWGQGDRNTIYF	few	TRBJ1-3	TRBV6-5	TRBD1
TGCAGCGTTCATCAGGGTGGCGATCAGCCCCAGCATTTT	CSVHQGGDQPQHF	many	TRBJ1-5	TRBV29-1	NA
TGCAGTGCTAAGCTTCGAGTGACCCAGTACTTC	CSAKLRVTQYF	few	TRBJ2-5	TRBV20-1	NA